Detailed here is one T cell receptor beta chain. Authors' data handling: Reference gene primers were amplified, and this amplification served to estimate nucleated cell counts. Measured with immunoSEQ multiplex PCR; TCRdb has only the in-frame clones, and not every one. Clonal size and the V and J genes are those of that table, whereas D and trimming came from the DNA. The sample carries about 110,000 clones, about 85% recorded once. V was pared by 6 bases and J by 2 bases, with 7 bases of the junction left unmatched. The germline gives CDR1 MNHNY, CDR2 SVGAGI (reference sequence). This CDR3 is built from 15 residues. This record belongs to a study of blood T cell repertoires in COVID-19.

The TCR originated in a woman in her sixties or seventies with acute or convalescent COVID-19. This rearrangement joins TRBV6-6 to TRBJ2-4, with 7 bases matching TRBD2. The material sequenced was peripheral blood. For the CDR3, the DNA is TGTGCCAGCAGCCCCCTCGGGAGGACCAAAAACATTCAGTACTTC. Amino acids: CASSPLGRTKNIQYF.